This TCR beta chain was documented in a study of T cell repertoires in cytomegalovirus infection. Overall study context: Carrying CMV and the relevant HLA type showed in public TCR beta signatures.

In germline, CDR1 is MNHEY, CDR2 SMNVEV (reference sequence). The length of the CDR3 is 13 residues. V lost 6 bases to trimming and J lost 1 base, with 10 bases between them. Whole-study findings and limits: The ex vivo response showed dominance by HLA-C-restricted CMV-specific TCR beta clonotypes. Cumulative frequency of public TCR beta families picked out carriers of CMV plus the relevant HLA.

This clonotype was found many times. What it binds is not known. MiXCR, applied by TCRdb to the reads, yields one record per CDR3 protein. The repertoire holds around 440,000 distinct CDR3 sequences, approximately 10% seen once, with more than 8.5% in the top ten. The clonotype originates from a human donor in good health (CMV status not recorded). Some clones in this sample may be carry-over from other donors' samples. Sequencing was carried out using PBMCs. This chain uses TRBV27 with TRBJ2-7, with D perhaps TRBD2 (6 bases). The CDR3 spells CASRPAGSYEQYF. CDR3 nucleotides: TGTGCCAGCAGACCGGCGGGGTCCTACGAGCAGTACTTC.